These 22 T cell receptor beta chains share one sample of origin, sequenced in a study of blood T cell repertoires in COVID-19. Method: immunoSEQ multiplex PCR; TCRdb's copy keeps in-frame clones and lacks some. The data contain about 210,000 clones, approximately 85% of them seen just once; the ten biggest clones take up around 4.9%. The sample comprised peripheral blood. These receptors were collected from a woman of 80 years or more with acute or convalescent COVID-19.

This chain uses TRBV19 with TRBJ1-2; TRBD1 agrees at 7 bases. The J segment lost 5 bases and the V segment lost 6 bases, leaving 6 bases of the junction unmatched. The length of the CDR3 is 13 residues. Germline assignment: CDR1 LNHDA and CDR2 SQIVND (reference sequence). This CDR3 is CASSRGTLYGYTF. The DNA of the CDR3 is TGTGCCAGTAGCAGGGGGACCCTGTATGGCTACACCTTC. The variable domain in full, with the rest retrieved from reference TRBV19 and TRBJ1-2, is DGGITQSPKYLFRKEGQNVTLSCEQNLNHDAMYWYRQDPGQGLRLIYYSQIVNDFQKGDIAEGYSVSREKKESFPLTVTSAQKNPTAFYLCASSRGTLYGYTFGSGTRLTVV.

This clone was detected a few times. The CDR3 DNA follows: TGTGCCATCACCCTCCGGGACAGGTACTTGGAGCAGCCCCAGCATTTT. Its translation: CAITLRDRYLEQPQHF. This chain connects TRBV10-3 to TRBJ1-5, with 8 bases that match TRBD1. Looked up from germline, CDR1 is ENHRY and CDR2 is SYGVKD. Germline trimming cut 7 bases from V and 7 bases from J; bases unmatched to any gene: 15. This CDR3 comprises 16 residues.

The genes are TRBV28 and TRBJ1-1; possible D gene TRBD1, 5 bases. V was pared by 6 bases and J by 5 bases, with 19 bases between. This CDR3 comprises 15 residues. Germline CDR1 is MDHEN and CDR2 is SYDVKM. Here the CDR3 reads CASSPLGPQGTEAFF. The CDR3 nucleotides are TGTGCCAGCAGCCCACTGGGGCCCCAAGGGACTGAAGCTTTCTTT.

This chain connects TRBV28 to TRBJ1-5; D is unclear. Per germline, CDR1 MDHEN and CDR2 SYDVKM. This CDR3 has 13 amino acids. Trimming left V 3 bases short and J 7 bases short, with 10 bases between. In DNA, the CDR3 is TGTGCCAGCAGTTTTTTTGGAGGGCAGCCCCAGCATTTT. This translates into CASSFFGGQPQHF.

The V and J genes are TRBV19 and TRBJ2-2; D perhaps matches TRBD2 (6 bases). The CDR3 runs to 16 residues. Trimming stripped 3 bases from V and 3 bases from J, with 14 bases between. Germline lookup yields CDR1 LNHDA and CDR2 SQIVND (reference sequence). CDR3 coding DNA: TGTGCCAGTAGTATCTTTGGGGGGAGTTACACCGGGGAGCTGTTTTTT. It specifies CASSIFGGSYTGELFF. Variable domain in full (rest from reference TRBV19 and TRBJ2-2): DGGITQSPKYLFRKEGQNVTLSCEQNLNHDAMYWYRQDPGQGLRLIYYSQIVNDFQKGDIAEGYSVSREKKESFPLTVTSAQKNPTAFYLCASSIFGGSYTGELFFGEGSRLTVL.

Only one count was recorded for this clone. This sample also contains other DNA sequences that code for the same CDR3. This chain connects TRBV5-1 to TRBJ1-1; tentative D call: TRBD1 (5 bases). Trimming stripped 1 base from V and 4 bases from J, with 11 bases between. CDR3 length: 14 residues. The V gene's germline CDR1 is SGHRS and CDR2 YFSETQ. Written as DNA, the CDR3 is TGCGCCAGCAGCTTGCAAGGGGTGGGCACTGAAGCTTTCTTT. Protein product: CASSLQGVGTEAFF. Combining the CDR3 with reference TRBV5-1 and TRBJ1-1 gives the whole variable domain KAGVTQTPRYLIKTRGQQVTLSCSPISGHRSVSWYQQTPGQGLQFLFEYFSETQRNKGNFPGRFSGRQFSNSRSEMNVSTLELGDSALYLCASSLQGVGTEAFFGQGTRLTVV.

V usage is TRBV5-4 and J usage is TRBJ2-7; the match to TRBD1 covers 8 bases. From germline, CDR1 is SGHNT and CDR2 YYREEE (reference sequence). The CDR3 covers 15 residues. Germline trimming cut 4 bases from V and 3 bases from J; bases unmatched to any gene: 9. The CDR3 DNA follows: TGTGCCAGCAGCGTACGACAGGGGCCGGTCTACGAGCAGTACTTC. Its protein product is CASSVRQGPVYEQYF.

The rearrangement links TRBV28 to TRBJ1-2, with 7 bases aligning to TRBD1. V was pared by 5 bases and J by 5 bases, with 11 bases of the junction left unmatched. The CDR3 runs to 15 residues. Looked up from germline, CDR1 is MDHEN and CDR2 is SYDVKM. The CDR3 loop reads CASSLTPDRDYGYTF. DNA of the CDR3: TGTGCCAGCAGTCTGACCCCTGACAGGGATTATGGCTACACCTTC.

A few counts support this clone. This chain joins TRBV7-2 and TRBJ2-7; possibly TRBD1 for D (5 bases). The germline CDR1 and CDR2 sequences are SGHTA and FQGNSA. With 1 base removed from V and 7 bases from J, the gap between germline ends came to 17 bases. CDR3 length equals 15 residues. The CDR3 loop is CASSLGSRVAEEQYF. DNA of the CDR3: TGTGCCAGCAGCTTAGGTTCCAGGGTGGCAGAGGAGCAGTACTTC.

V and J are TRBV7-2 and TRBJ2-1; TRBD2 matches at 10 bases. The CDR3 length is 16 residues. Unmatched junction bases numbered 13, after V lost 6 bases and J lost 8 bases. Germline CDR1 and CDR2: SGHTA and FQGNSA. The CDR3 DNA follows: TGTGCCAGCAGTCGGACCCTAGCGGGAGTCATGGATGAGCAGTTCTTC. Translating it yields CASSRTLAGVMDEQFF.

V and J are TRBV4-3 and TRBJ2-3, with TRBD1 matching over 7 bases. The CDR3 length is 16 residues. The V gene end was trimmed by 3 bases and the J gene end by 2 bases; junction bases not matched to a gene: 8. In germline, CDR1 is LGHNA, CDR2 YSLEER. CDR3 coding DNA: TGCGCCAGCAGCCAGACAGGGCGACGGACCACAGATACGCAGTATTTT. Protein sequence: CASSQTGRRTTDTQYF.

The chain employs TRBV24-1 and TRBJ1-2, with D hard to call. The CDR3 sequence is 12 residues long. The germline CDR1 and CDR2 sequences are KGHDR and SFDVKD. Trimming left V 2 bases short and J 8 bases short, with 8 bases between. The CDR3 sequence is CATSDSKLGYTF. The CDR3 DNA reads as TGTGCCACCAGTGATTCTAAGTTGGGCTACACCTTC.

CDR3 loop: CASSLPLNRGDVEQYF. In nucleotides, the CDR3 is TGTGCCAGCAGCTTGCCTCTAAACAGGGGGGATGTGGAGCAGTACTTC. This sequence joins TRBV5-5 and TRBJ2-7; 8 positions match TRBD1. The CDR3 sequence is 16 residues long. Germline CDR1 SGHKS, CDR2 YYEKEE (reference sequence). Trimming cost V 1 base and J 7 bases; bases outside gene matches: 13.

This clone turned up a few times. The rearrangement links TRBV18 to TRBJ2-7; no firm D call. CDR3 length: 14 amino acids. The germline V and J ends were trimmed by 5 bases and 7 bases, with 18 bases remaining between them. Germline CDR1 is KGHSH and CDR2 is LQKENI. The CDR3 nucleotides are TGTGCCAGCTCATCCCGCTTAATGTCTGAGGAGCAGTACTTC. The encoded protein is CASSSRLMSEEQYF.

This chain uses TRBV18 with TRBJ1-5; D perhaps matches TRBD1 (5 bases). The CDR3 length is 15 residues. Trimming took 3 bases from V and 6 from J, leaving 15 bases between them. CDR1 is KGHSH and CDR2 is LQKENI in the germline V gene. The CDR3 sequence is CASSPDQGTGQPQHF. Here the CDR3 DNA reads TGTGCCAGCTCACCGGATCAGGGTACCGGTCAGCCCCAGCATTTT.

The gene calls are TRBV6-6 and TRBJ2-1, with D tentatively TRBD1 (6 bases). Germline V CDR1 and CDR2: MNHNY, SVGAGI (reference sequence). The CDR3 consists of 15 residues. Trimming cost V 0 bases and J 7 bases, with 13 bases left between them. Written as DNA, the CDR3 is TGTGCCAGCAGTTACTCCGGGACACCTCCTAATGAGCAGTTCTTC. It encodes CASSYSGTPPNEQFF.

The chain combines TRBV15 with TRBJ1-5, with a possible D match to TRBD1 (5 bases). The germline V gene has CDR1 LNHNV and CDR2 YYDKDF (reference sequence). The CDR3 runs 15 residues. V lost 7 bases and J lost 1, with 14 bases in between. The CDR3 here is CATTKGHSSNQPQHF. Written as DNA, the CDR3 is TGTGCCACCACTAAAGGACATTCCAGCAATCAGCCCCAGCATTTT. The whole variable domain, remainder taken from reference TRBV15 and TRBJ1-5, is DAMVIQNPRYQVTQFGKPVTLSCSQTLNHNVMYWYQQKSSQAPKLLFHYYDKDFNNEADTPDNFQSRRPNTSFCFLDIRSPGLGDTAMYLCATTKGHSSNQPQHFGDGTRLSIL.

The rearrangement uses TRBV7-9 and TRBJ2-3; no firm D call. Between the trimmed V and J ends, which lost 0 bases and 4 bases, there was a span of 5 bases. This CDR3 region has 13 residues. Looked up from germline, CDR1 is SEHNR and CDR2 is FQNEAQ (reference sequence). The CDR3 DNA reads as TGTGCCAGCAGCTTAGCTGCAGCAGATACGCAGTATTTT. It encodes CASSLAAADTQYF.

The rearrangement joins TRBV5-1 to TRBJ2-5, with 7 positions matching TRBD2. The CDR3 runs to 13 residues. CDR1 is SGHRS, CDR2 YFSETQ, per germline. J was trimmed by 4 bases and V by 6 bases; bases with no gene match: 6. The DNA for the CDR3 is TGCGCCAGCACTAGGGAGGGAAGAGAGACCCAGTACTTC. It codes for CASTREGRETQYF.

This clone came up once. The gene calls are TRBV5-1 and TRBJ2-7; TRBD2 matches 9 bases. Germline lookup yields CDR1 SGHRS and CDR2 YFSETQ. V gave up 0 bases and J gave up 5 bases; unmatched junction bases: 6. The CDR3 is 15 residues long. The CDR3 DNA reads TGCGCCAGCAGCTTGGATTTAGCGGGAGCCCACGAGCAGTACTTC. It specifies CASSLDLAGAHEQYF.

The chain joins TRBV24-1 to TRBJ2-1; 7 bases align to TRBD2. With V trimmed by 9 bases and J by 5 bases, 9 bases remained unmatched. CDR1 and CDR2 from the germline V gene are KGHDR and SFDVKD. The CDR3 is 14 amino acids. The CDR3 DNA reads TGTGCCACCCTAGCGGAGGTATCGGACAATGAGCAGTTCTTC. This translates into CATLAEVSDNEQFF.

The CDR3 spells CASSYTGGASIGYTF. CDR3 sequence (DNA): TGTGCCAGCAGTTATACAGGGGGCGCGTCTATCGGCTACACCTTC. The V call is TRBV6-5, the J call TRBJ1-2; 9 nucleotides align to TRBD1. Trimming cost V 3 bases and J 8 bases; bases outside gene matches: 10. CDR1 is MNHEY, CDR2 SVGAGI, per germline. The CDR3 contains 15 residues.